Below, 30 T cell receptor beta chains from the same sample are listed, as sequenced in a study of T cells in Graves' hyperthyroidism and ophthalmopathy. TCR beta CDR3 regions were amplified from RNA transcripts. An initial round of RT-PCR targeting the TCR CDR3 relied on the HTBI primer set. TCRdb independently ran MiXCR on the multiplex PCR reads; one entry per CDR3 protein. The sample holds hundreds of thousands of distinct CDR3 sequences; roughly 15% are singletons and the top ten take around 30%. The source material was blood. The receptors derive from a woman aged 18-29 years with Graves' ophthalmopathy.

In this sample, this clonotype turned up many times. The rearrangement uses TRBV6-1 and TRBJ1-2, with 8 bases lining up with TRBD1. Trimming at V came to 7 bases and at J to 5 bases, leaving 9 bases not matched to a gene. The CDR3 length is 14 residues. Germline V gene lookup returns CDR1 MNHNS and CDR2 SASEGT. The CDR3 is CASIVRGLVYGYTF. DNA for the CDR3: TGTGCCAGCATTGTCAGGGGGCTTGTGTATGGCTACACCTTC.

This clonotype was counted ten times or more. The rearrangement uses TRBV15 and TRBJ1-4; 8 nucleotides line up with TRBD1. CDR3 length: 17 amino acids. Germline loops: CDR1 LNHNV, CDR2 YYDKDF (reference sequence). Trimming took 0 bases from V and 5 from J; bases not matched to a gene: 8. CDR3 residues: CATSRDTGGAWNEKLFF. CDR3 sequence (DNA): TGTGCCACCAGCAGAGATACAGGGGGGGCTTGGAATGAAAAACTGTTTTTT.

This clonotype was seen at least ten times. V is TRBV5-1 and J is TRBJ2-3; TRBD2 aligns across 8 bases. The CDR3 is 16 residues long. Germline values: CDR1 SGHRS, CDR2 YFSETQ. Trimming cost V 0 bases and J 3 bases; bases outside gene matches: 6. The CDR3 coding sequence is TGCGCCAGCAGCTTGGTCGGGGGGGGAATGACAGATACGCAGTATTTT. This translates into CASSLVGGGMTDTQYF. The whole variable domain, filled in from reference TRBV5-1 and TRBJ2-3, reads KAGVTQTPRYLIKTRGQQVTLSCSPISGHRSVSWYQQTPGQGLQFLFEYFSETQRNKGNFPGRFSGRQFSNSRSEMNVSTLELGDSALYLCASSLVGGGMTDTQYFGPGTRLTVL.

In this sample, this clonotype turned up many times. This chain connects TRBV6-5 to TRBJ2-7; the match to TRBD1 covers 9 bases. V shed 0 bases, J shed 3 bases, and the junction held 3 bases outside the gene matches. Germline V gives CDR1 MNHEY, CDR2 SVGAGI. This CDR3 spans 15 amino acids. The CDR3 loop reads CASSYSKDRGYEQYF. The CDR3 nucleotides read TGTGCCAGCAGTTACTCTAAGGACAGGGGCTACGAGCAGTACTTC.

This clonotype was observed many times. J is TRBJ2-3 and V is TRBV12-3 or TRBV12-4; weak D call: TRBD2 (5 bases). V lost 7 bases and J 0 bases, leaving 14 bases between the germline ends. The CDR3 is made up of 15 amino acids. CDR3 residues: CASTPRRTSTDTQYF. For the CDR3, the DNA is TGTGCCAGCACTCCCCGGAGGACTAGCACAGATACGCAGTATTTT.

This clonotype occurred many times. The CDR3 is CASSPLGLKDTEAFF. CDR3 DNA: TGTGCCAGCTCACCACTCGGACTGAAGGACACTGAAGCTTTCTTT. This sequence joins TRBV18 and TRBJ1-1; D call uncertain. Trimming removed 1 base at V and 3 bases at J, with 12 bases between. The CDR3 length is 15 residues. CDR1 is KGHSH, CDR2 LQKENI, per germline.

This clonotype was observed at least ten times. This chain links TRBV28 with TRBJ1-2; D is uncertain. The germline CDR1 and CDR2 sequences are MDHEN and SYDVKM. Between the trimmed V and J ends, which lost 3 bases and 2 bases, there was a span of 10 bases. The CDR3 is 14 amino acids. The DNA for the CDR3 is TGTGCCAGCAGTTTCCAGAATATGAACTATGGCTACACCTTC. Protein sequence: CASSFQNMNYGYTF.

This clonotype was counted a single time. A much larger clonotype is one base distant, so this may be a read error. The rearrangement uses TRBV5-1 and TRBJ2-2, with D possibly matching TRBD1 (5 bases). V was trimmed by 0 bases and J by 1 base, leaving 10 bases between them. This CDR3 has 16 amino acids. The germline V gene encodes CDR1 SGHRS and CDR2 YFSETQ. The CDR3: CASSLGPGQNTGELFF. DNA of the CDR3: TGCGCCAGCAGCTTGGGGCCAGGGCAGAACACCGGGGAGCTGTTTTTT.

This clonotype was detected many times. The chain has TRBV29-1 and TRBJ2-6; no reliable D call. V lost 2 bases, J lost 4 bases, and 6 bases lay in between. The germline V gene encodes CDR1 SQVTM and CDR2 ANQGSEA. The CDR3 sequence is 13 residues long. The CDR3, as DNA: TGCAGCGTTGAAAGGGCCGGGGCCAACGTCCTGACTTTC. It encodes CSVERAGANVLTF.

This clonotype was detected many times. The rearrangement joins TRBV3-1 to TRBJ1-1; D gene unclear. Germline assignment: CDR1 LGHDT and CDR2 YNNKEL (reference sequence). Trimming stripped 1 base from V and 1 base from J, with 7 bases between. The CDR3 runs 14 residues. CDR3 in amino acids: CASSQVVGNTEAFF. Written as DNA, the CDR3 is TGTGCCAGCAGCCAAGTAGTCGGGAACACTGAAGCTTTCTTT.

In this sample, this clonotype turned up many times. V and J are TRBV7-2 and TRBJ2-1; the D gene is possibly TRBD2 (6 bases). Germline CDR1 SGHTA, CDR2 FQGNSA. Deletions cut 2 bases from V and 10 bases from J, with 15 bases between. CDR3 size: 14 residues. The CDR3 region has the DNA TGTGCCAGCAGCTTATGGGGAGGAGCGGAAGAGCAGTTCTTC. Protein sequence: CASSLWGGAEEQFF.

This clonotype was detected a few times. The J gene is TRBJ2-7, the V gene TRBV15; D is perhaps TRBD2 (6 bases). The CDR3 covers 17 residues. CDR1 is LNHNV and CDR2 is YYDKDF in the germline V gene (reference sequence). Trimming stripped 0 bases from V and 0 bases from J, with 15 bases between. The CDR3 spells CATSRDSRTKPSYEQYF. In nucleotides, the CDR3 is TGTGCCACCAGCAGAGATTCAAGGACTAAGCCCTCCTACGAGCAGTACTTC.

This clonotype was counted at least ten times. The rearrangement links TRBV3-1 to TRBJ2-7; 11 nucleotides agree with TRBD1. Unmatched junction bases numbered 6, after V lost 6 bases and J lost 5 bases. The CDR3 length is 14 residues. Looked up from germline, CDR1 is LGHDT and CDR2 is YNNKEL (reference sequence). This CDR3 is CASSPRDRGNEQYF. In DNA form, the CDR3 reads TGTGCCAGCAGTCCTCGGGACAGGGGGAACGAGCAGTACTTC.

This clonotype was observed many times. The chain links TRBV5-1 to TRBJ1-1; no firm D call. Germline values: CDR1 SGHRS, CDR2 YFSETQ. V was cut by 3 bases and J by 4 bases, with 10 bases left in between. The CDR3 runs to 13 residues. The CDR3 is CASSWGTGTEAFF. The CDR3 coding sequence is TGCGCCAGCAGCTGGGGTACGGGCACTGAAGCTTTCTTT. Supplemented by reference TRBV5-1 and TRBJ1-1, the full variable domain reads KAGVTQTPRYLIKTRGQQVTLSCSPISGHRSVSWYQQTPGQGLQFLFEYFSETQRNKGNFPGRFSGRQFSNSRSEMNVSTLELGDSALYLCASSWGTGTEAFFGQGTRLTVV.

About this clonotype: Just one base apart from a much larger clone, this may be a read error. The chain couples TRBV6-2 or TRBV6-3 to TRBJ2-3; 8 bases fit TRBD2. V was clipped by 2 bases and J by 0 bases; unmatched bases: 1. CDR1 and CDR2 from the germline V gene are MNHEY and SVGEGT. CDR3 size: 15 residues. The CDR3 reads CASSYGTRSTDTQYF. The CDR3 DNA is TGTGCCAGCAGTTACGGGACTAGGAGCACAGATACGCAGTATTTT.

In this sample, this clonotype turned up many times. The chain links TRBV20-1 to TRBJ1-2; maybe TRBD1 (5 bases). Germline V lookup: CDR1 DFQATT, CDR2 SNEGSKA (reference sequence). CDR3 size: 14 residues. The CDR3 protein is CSPGWQGGHYGYTF. For the CDR3, the DNA is TGCAGCCCCGGGTGGCAGGGTGGGCACTATGGCTACACCTTC.

This clonotype has a count of ten or more. This chain uses TRBV15 with TRBJ1-1, with D maybe TRBD1 (5 bases). CDR3 size: 13 residues. Germline values: CDR1 LNHNV, CDR2 YYDKDF (reference sequence). Trimming left V 8 bases short and J 0 bases short, with 10 bases between. The chain's CDR3 is CATGDGLNTEAFF. CDR3 DNA: TGTGCCACCGGGGACGGATTGAACACTGAAGCTTTCTTT.

The chain has TRBV18 and TRBJ1-1; possibly TRBD1 for D (5 bases). Trimming took 3 bases from V and 2 from J, leaving 19 bases between them. Looked up from germline, CDR1 is KGHSH and CDR2 is LQKENI. This CDR3 contains 17 residues. In DNA form, the CDR3 reads TGTGCCAGCTCACCGACCCTGTTCGCAGGGAAAAACACTGAAGCTTTCTTT. This gives the protein CASSPTLFAGKNTEAFF.

This clonotype was seen ten or more times. The rearrangement links TRBV28 to TRBJ1-5, with no clear D. The CDR3 is made up of 13 amino acids. Germline-derived CDR1 and CDR2 are MDHEN and SYDVKM. V was trimmed by 3 bases and J by 5 bases, leaving 8 bases between them. This CDR3 is CASSFIGYQPQHF. CDR3 sequence (DNA): TGTGCCAGCAGTTTCATAGGATATCAGCCCCAGCATTTT.

This clonotype was counted ten times or more. The chain recombines TRBV28 with TRBJ2-4, with D possibly matching TRBD1 (6 bases). Per the germline V gene, CDR1 is MDHEN and CDR2 is SYDVKM. The V end lost 5 bases, the J end lost 8 bases, and 16 bases lay between the germline ends. The CDR3 contains 14 residues. This CDR3 reads CASSPDRSRDIQYF. CDR3 coding DNA: TGTGCCAGCAGTCCCGACAGGAGCCGGGACATTCAGTACTTC.

This rearrangement joins TRBV28 to TRBJ1-3, with no clear D. CDR3 length: 14 residues. V lost 8 bases to trimming and J lost 0 bases, with 11 bases between them. Germline values: CDR1 MDHEN, CDR2 SYDVKM. CDR3 sequence (DNA): TGTGCCAGCGGAACCCTGAGCTCTGGAAACACCATATATTTT. This codes for CASGTLSSGNTIYF.

This clonotype was seen only a few times. V gene TRBV14 combines with J gene TRBJ1-6; D unclear. The germline V gene has CDR1 SGHDN and CDR2 FVKESK. CDR3 length equals 14 residues. Trimming shortened V by 1 base and J by 4 bases, and 5 bases separated the two germline ends. CDR3 nucleotides: TGTGCCAGCAGCCAAGGACAATATAATTCACCCCTCCACTTT. Amino acid sequence: CASSQGQYNSPLHF. The full variable domain, with the rest looked up from reference TRBV14 and TRBJ1-6, is EAGVTQFPSHSVIEKGQTVTLRCDPISGHDNLYWYRRVMGKEIKFLLHFVKESKQDESGMPNNRFLAERTGGTYSTLKVQPAELEDSGVYFCASSQGQYNSPLHFGNGTRLTVT.

This clonotype was found many times. The CDR3, as DNA: TGTGCCAGCAGCTTGGGGCTAGCGGGGGCCTACACCGGGGAGCTGTTTTTT. Its translation: CASSLGLAGAYTGELFF. The chain carries TRBV5-4 and TRBJ2-2, with 10 bases matching TRBD2. This CDR3 is built from 17 residues. The trim removed 0 bases at V and 3 bases at J, leaving 5 bases unmatched. From germline, CDR1 is SGHNT and CDR2 YYREEE (reference sequence).

At least ten counts were recorded for this clonotype. The rearrangement uses TRBV12-3 or TRBV12-4 and TRBJ1-5; 7 bases are a match to TRBD1. CDR3 length: 18 amino acids. With 3 bases clipped from V and 4 bases from J, the junction kept 15 bases outside the gene matches. CDR3 in amino acids: CASSFTPPTGEGNQPQHF. CDR3 DNA sequence: TGTGCCAGCAGTTTTACCCCCCCCACAGGGGAGGGGAATCAGCCCCAGCATTTT.

This clonotype was recorded at least ten times. The rearrangement joins TRBV2 to TRBJ2-1; D not resolved. Germline-derived CDR1 and CDR2 are SNHLY and FYNNEI. The CDR3 has 15 residues. V was trimmed by 4 bases and J by 2 bases, leaving 12 bases between them. The CDR3 DNA reads TGTGCCAGCAGTGTTTCAATTCAAACCTACAATGAGCAGTTCTTC. This encodes CASSVSIQTYNEQFF.

Ten or more counts support this clonotype. The chain joins TRBV20-1 to TRBJ2-7, with 7 bases identical to TRBD2. Losses at the gene ends were 3 bases for V and 3 bases for J; bases not matched to a gene: 14. Per the germline V gene, CDR1 is DFQATT and CDR2 is SNEGSKA (reference sequence). The CDR3 length is 16 residues. This CDR3 is CSARNSRDPGGYEQYF. The CDR3 DNA follows: TGCAGTGCTAGGAACAGCCGGGACCCGGGAGGCTACGAGCAGTACTTC.

This clonotype has at least ten counts. The chain has TRBV12-3 or TRBV12-4 and TRBJ1-2, with a tentative D call TRBD1 (5 bases). V was shortened by 5 bases and J by 4 bases, with 14 bases between the two germline ends. This CDR3 region has 14 residues. CDR3 bases: TGTGCCAGCAGTCGGACAATAAATCGCTATGGCTACACCTTC. Its protein is CASSRTINRYGYTF.

This clonotype was recorded only once. The chain recombines TRBV20-1 with TRBJ2-3, with D maybe TRBD1 (5 bases). Germline loops: CDR1 DFQATT, CDR2 SNEGSKA (reference sequence). V lost 6 bases and J 4 bases, leaving 17 bases between the germline ends. This CDR3 contains 14 residues. The chain's CDR3 is CSAVGVRDPDTQYF. The CDR3 coding sequence is TGCAGTGCGGTAGGGGTAAGGGATCCAGATACGCAGTATTTT.

This clonotype was picked up many times. V is TRBV20-1 and J is TRBJ1-1; no firm D call. This CDR3 comprises 13 residues. Trimming shortened V by 6 bases and J by 5 bases, and 16 bases separated the two germline ends. Germline V gene lookup returns CDR1 DFQATT and CDR2 SNEGSKA (reference sequence). The CDR3 DNA reads TGCAGTGCCGGAAACGAGGGCTGGACTGAAGCTTTCTTT. Translation: CSAGNEGWTEAFF.

This clonotype occurred many times. CDR3 coding DNA: TGTGCCTGGAGTGTACGAGAGAACACTGAAGCTTTCTTT. Its translation is CAWSVRENTEAFF. The chain links TRBV30 to TRBJ1-1; no clear D. The CDR3 spans 13 residues. Germline V gives CDR1 GTSNPN, CDR2 SVGIG (reference sequence). With 0 bases removed from V and 1 base from J, the gap between germline ends came to 6 bases.